This passage covers 13 T cell receptor beta chains from one sample sequenced in a study of T cell responses to AZD1222 COVID-19 vaccine. Produced via immunoSEQ multiplex PCR; TCRdb's table is partial and in-frame only. The repertoire has 110,000 to 150,000 clones, 80% to 95% of them found once; the top ten carry more than 3%. The sequencing here drew on peripheral blood, taken 28 days after the second AZD1222 dose. These receptors were taken from an adult who received the AZD1222 COVID-19 vaccine.

This chain uses TRBV15 with TRBJ1-4; possibly TRBD1 for D (6 bases). The germline gives CDR1 LNHNV, CDR2 YYDKDF (reference sequence). Deletions cut 6 bases from V and 4 bases from J, with 18 bases between. CDR3 length: 16 amino acids. The CDR3 DNA is TGTGCCACCAGTCTCGAGGGGGGCAGCAATAATGAAAAACTGTTTTTT. Its translation is CATSLEGGSNNEKLFF.

The chain couples TRBV4-3 to TRBJ1-2; D remains unclear. This CDR3 contains 15 residues. The germline CDR1 and CDR2 sequences are LGHNA and YSLEER. With 1 base removed from V and 4 bases from J, the gap between germline ends came to 13 bases. The DNA for the CDR3 is TGCGCCAGCAGCCAAGGGTACCCCGGACCCTATGGCTACACCTTC. Protein product: CASSQGYPGPYGYTF.

The rearrangement joins TRBV5-4 to TRBJ1-1; 7 bases map to TRBD1. Germline trimming cut 6 bases from V and 1 base from J; bases unmatched to any gene: 9. Germline assignment: CDR1 SGHNT and CDR2 YYREEE (reference sequence). This CDR3 is built from 15 residues. This CDR3 is CASTPGTDRNTEAFF. The CDR3 DNA is TGTGCCAGCACCCCTGGGACAGACCGGAACACTGAAGCTTTCTTT.

The rearrangement joins TRBV27 to TRBJ2-1, with 12 bases that match TRBD2. The CDR3 has 17 amino acids. V lost 7 bases to trimming and J lost 2 bases; unmatched junction nucleotides: 9. Germline V gene sequence: CDR1 MNHEY, CDR2 SMNVEV (reference sequence). CDR3 in DNA: TGTGCCAGCACTCCCCTAGCGGGAGGGCCAGCCTACAATGAGCAGTTCTTC. It yields the protein CASTPLAGGPAYNEQFF.

This clone was counted once. The chain joins TRBV7-2 to TRBJ1-5; D gene ambiguous. CDR1 is SGHTA, CDR2 FQGNSA, per germline. Trimming cost V 1 base and J 6 bases, with 7 bases left between them. The CDR3 sequence is 13 residues long. The CDR3 protein is CASSLVESQPQHF. DNA for the CDR3: TGTGCCAGCAGCTTAGTCGAGAGTCAGCCCCAGCATTTT.

J is TRBJ1-3 and V is TRBV4-3; unclear D gene. Germline assignment: CDR1 LGHNA and CDR2 YSLEER. Trimming shortened V by 0 bases and J by 0 bases, and 12 bases separated the two germline ends. This CDR3 comprises 17 residues. The CDR3 coding sequence is TGCGCCAGCAGCCAAGATCCAGCTACCTCCTCTGGAAACACCATATATTTT. The encoded protein is CASSQDPATSSGNTIYF.

The chain recombines TRBV23-1 with TRBJ2-7; the D is unclear. TRBV23-1 is an ORF for which the function is uncertain. This CDR3 spans 13 amino acids. V lost 8 bases and J 2 bases, leaving 13 bases between the germline ends. CDR3: CASLTAAPYEQYF. CDR3 sequence (DNA): TGCGCCAGCCTTACGGCAGCCCCCTACGAGCAGTACTTC.

The chain employs TRBV11-3 and TRBJ1-1; 10 bases fit TRBD1. The CDR3 contains 13 residues. Germline V gene sequence: CDR1 SGHNT, CDR2 YENEEA. The junction had 5 bases not matched to a gene; V was cut back by 6 bases and J by 7 bases. CDR3 in amino acids: CASSTGTGVEAFF. The CDR3 nucleotides are TGTGCCAGCAGTACCGGGACAGGGGTTGAAGCTTTCTTT.

The chain has TRBV5-4 and TRBJ1-1; tentative D call: TRBD1 (5 bases). The V gene's germline CDR1 is SGHNT and CDR2 YYREEE (reference sequence). V shed 7 bases and J shed 3 bases, with 16 bases lying between them. The CDR3 extends over 14 amino acids. CDR3 coding DNA: TGTGCCAGCCAGGCAGGCCCGGGGGACACTGAAGCTTTCTTT. Encoded protein: CASQAGPGDTEAFF.

This rearrangement joins TRBV9 to TRBJ1-1, with D possibly TRBD1 on 6 matching bases. Trimming took 0 bases from V and 0 from J, leaving 9 bases between them. Germline V CDR1 and CDR2: SGDLS, YYNGEE. The CDR3 runs to 15 residues. Here the CDR3 reads CASSVDTGMNTEAFF. The CDR3, as DNA: TGTGCCAGCAGCGTAGATACAGGGATGAACACTGAAGCTTTCTTT.

The genes are TRBV18 and TRBJ2-5, with a weak D call TRBD1 (5 bases). V shed 3 bases and J shed 5 bases, with 22 bases lying between them. The CDR3 extends over 17 amino acids. Germline V gene sequence: CDR1 KGHSH, CDR2 LQKENI. This chain's CDR3 is CASSPEARRFPGETQYF. CDR3 bases: TGTGCCAGCTCACCCGAGGCCCGAAGGTTCCCAGGGGAGACCCAGTACTTC.

This clone was recorded a few times. The rearrangement uses TRBV4-3 and TRBJ1-1; no clear D gene. CDR3 length equals 15 residues. Germline lookup yields CDR1 LGHNA and CDR2 YSLEER. Deletions cut 0 bases from V and 4 bases from J, with 12 bases between. Written as DNA, the CDR3 is TGCGCCAGCAGCCAAGATAGGGCAGGAGGCACTGAAGCTTTCTTT. Translated: CASSQDRAGGTEAFF.

This clone has a single count. The V call is TRBV28, the J call TRBJ2-1; no clear D. There are 13 residues in the CDR3. The V gene lost 4 bases and the J gene lost 0 bases, with 4 bases spanning the gap. Germline V gene lookup returns CDR1 MDHEN and CDR2 SYDVKM. The DNA of the CDR3 is TGTGCCAGCAGTTCGAGCTCCTACAATGAGCAGTTCTTC. Protein: CASSSSSYNEQFF.